Here is one T cell receptor beta chain with its context. This entry is derived from a study of control samples from healthy donors and cancer patients. TCRdb's table, derived via immunoSEQ multiplex PCR, lists solely in-frame clones and lacks some. This table has about 75,000 clones, around 94% appearing once. This TCR came from a woman between 40 and 50 years old in good health. Input material: blood.

The CDR3 coding sequence is TGCGCCAGCAGCGATGCGGATAACACTGAAGCTTTCTTT. Encoded protein: CASSDADNTEAFF. The chain combines TRBV5-1 with TRBJ1-1; D remains ambiguous. V shed 4 bases and J shed 2 bases, with 9 bases lying between them. This CDR3 contains 13 residues. The germline V gene encodes CDR1 SGHRS and CDR2 YFSETQ. Filled out from reference TRBV5-1 and TRBJ1-1, the complete variable domain reads KAGVTQTPRYLIKTRGQQVTLSCSPISGHRSVSWYQQTPGQGLQFLFEYFSETQRNKGNFPGRFSGRQFSNSRSEMNVSTLELGDSALYLCASSDADNTEAFFGQGTRLTVV.